This entry lists 22 T cell receptor beta chains sequenced from one sample in a study of monozygotic twins with inflammatory bowel disease. After re-calling the 5' RACE reads, TCRdb lists one entry per CDR3 protein, DNA absent. The sample has over 200,000 distinct CDR3 sequences; the top ten hold 7.7%. The sample taken for sequencing was blood. These TCRs come from a human donor with ulcerative colitis or Crohn's disease, or a healthy co-twin of an affected twin (not recorded which).

The chain has TRBV4-2 and TRBJ2-5; TCRdb's assignment of TRBD2 cannot be checked, as there is no DNA. The CDR3 is 17 amino acids. CDR1 LGHNA and CDR2 YNFKEQ come from the germline V gene. The CDR3 loop is CASSQASGGAYQETQYF.

V is TRBV12-3 or TRBV12-4 and J is TRBJ2-7; TCRdb's D call, TRBD1, is unchecked because there is no DNA. The CDR3 covers 15 residues. This chain's CDR3 is CASSPRTGSSYEQYF.

The chain joins TRBV12-3 or TRBV12-4 to TRBJ1-2. The CDR3 runs to 13 residues. Here the CDR3 reads CASSLARSTGYTF.

The J gene is TRBJ2-1, the V gene TRBV6-2 or TRBV6-3; as DNA is missing, the TRBD1 call by TCRdb cannot be tested. Germline lookup yields CDR1 MNHEY and CDR2 SVGEGT. The CDR3 totals 15 residues. This chain's CDR3 is CASSYSTPDVVEQFF.

The chain has TRBV13 and TRBJ1-1; with no DNA, the TCRdb D assignment of TRBD1 cannot be verified. The germline V gene encodes CDR1 PRHDT and CDR2 FYEKMQ (reference sequence). The CDR3 sequence is 16 residues long. The CDR3 spells CASSLVPQGAQTEAFF.

This rearrangement joins TRBV5-6 to TRBJ1-5; the D call from TCRdb, TRBD1, cannot be confirmed without DNA. Looked up from germline, CDR1 is SGHDT and CDR2 is YYEEEE. The CDR3 covers 14 residues. CDR3 loop: CASSFRDRDQPQHF.

The chain links TRBV5-1 to TRBJ2-7; as DNA is missing, the TRBD2 call by TCRdb cannot be tested. The germline gives CDR1 SGHRS, CDR2 YFSETQ. This CDR3 is built from 14 residues. CDR3 loop: CASSSRTSSYEQYF. The full variable domain, with the rest looked up from reference TRBV5-1 and TRBJ2-7, is KAGVTQTPRYLIKTRGQQVTLSCSPISGHRSVSWYQQTPGQGLQFLFEYFSETQRNKGNFPGRFSGRQFSNSRSEMNVSTLELGDSALYLCASSSRTSSYEQYFGPGTRLTVT.

The chain combines TRBV20-1 with TRBJ2-5; TCRdb selects TRBD1, and the lack of DNA leaves this call unchecked. This CDR3 region has 15 residues. Germline V gene sequence: CDR1 DFQATT, CDR2 SNEGSKA (reference sequence). CDR3 amino acids: CSARDIHGGQETQYF.

The chain joins TRBV20-1 to TRBJ1-1. The germline V gene encodes CDR1 DFQATT and CDR2 SNEGSKA (reference sequence). The CDR3 runs to 11 residues. CDR3 amino acids: CSVRANTEAFF.

V and J are TRBV20-1 and TRBJ2-1; no DNA is available, so the TRBD1 call from TCRdb remains unchecked. Per germline, CDR1 DFQATT and CDR2 SNEGSKA (reference sequence). CDR3 length equals 17 residues. CDR3: CSAQGTGHNRPYNEQFF.

The chain joins TRBV4-2 to TRBJ2-6; TCRdb lists TRBD1, though no DNA is available to test this call. CDR3 length equals 17 residues. Germline V gives CDR1 LGHNA, CDR2 YNFKEQ. This CDR3 is CASSQGQGAHGANVLTF.

The chain employs TRBV12-3 or TRBV12-4 and TRBJ1-5. CDR3 length: 16 amino acids. Here the CDR3 reads CASSLGVGGSNQPQHF.

The chain combines TRBV12-3 or TRBV12-4 with TRBJ2-1; TCRdb calls TRBD2, which cannot be checked without DNA. The CDR3 is 13 amino acids. The CDR3 protein is CASSRAGRNEQFF.

This rearrangement joins TRBV7-8 to TRBJ1-6; the D gene TCRdb calls, TRBD1, cannot be checked with no DNA. The V gene's germline CDR1 is SGHVS and CDR2 FQNEAQ. The CDR3 sequence is 16 residues long. The CDR3 protein is CASSLIQGILNSPLHF.

The gene calls are TRBV20-1 and TRBJ2-3; absent DNA, TCRdb's TRBD2 call cannot be checked. Germline V gives CDR1 DFQATT, CDR2 SNEGSKA (reference sequence). This CDR3 is built from 15 residues. Here the CDR3 reads CSATGTSGDTDTQYF.

V usage is TRBV5-6 and J usage is TRBJ2-1. The CDR3 sequence is 14 residues long. CDR1 and CDR2 from the germline V gene are SGHDT and YYEEEE. The CDR3 spells CASSLGGGTNEQFF.

The chain couples TRBV18 to TRBJ1-1; lacking DNA, the TRBD1 call made by TCRdb goes unchecked. The length of the CDR3 is 12 residues. Germline CDR1 reads KGHSH; CDR2 reads LQKENI. CDR3 region: CASSEGVGEAFF.

The chain couples TRBV7-9 to TRBJ2-1; no DNA is available, so the TRBD2 call from TCRdb remains unchecked. The CDR3 runs to 16 residues. Germline-derived CDR1 and CDR2 are SEHNR and FQNEAQ (reference sequence). The chain's CDR3 is CASSPRLADSYNEQFF.

The J gene is TRBJ2-1, the V gene TRBV5-1; as DNA is missing, the TRBD1 call by TCRdb cannot be tested. This CDR3 is built from 14 residues. CDR1 SGHRS and CDR2 YFSETQ come from the germline V gene. The chain's CDR3 is CASGKGLSYNEQFF. The whole variable domain, filled in from reference TRBV5-1 and TRBJ2-1, reads KAGVTQTPRYLIKTRGQQVTLSCSPISGHRSVSWYQQTPGQGLQFLFEYFSETQRNKGNFPGRFSGRQFSNSRSEMNVSTLELGDSALYLCASGKGLSYNEQFFGPGTRLTVL.

The chain uses TRBV20-1 and TRBJ2-7; without DNA, the TCRdb call of TRBD2 cannot be checked. The length of the CDR3 is 13 residues. Germline V CDR1 and CDR2: DFQATT, SNEGSKA (reference sequence). The CDR3 loop reads CSAPTSGNYEQYF.

This chain joins TRBV29-1 and TRBJ1-1. CDR1 is SQVTM and CDR2 is ANQGSEA in the germline V gene. The CDR3 spans 14 residues. CDR3 residues: CSVLRARVRTEAFF.

CDR3 in amino acids: CASSPQGNEQYF. The V and J genes are TRBV7-2 and TRBJ2-7; the D call of TRBD1 rests on TCRdb alone, since no DNA is present to check it. CDR3 length equals 12 residues. The germline V gene has CDR1 SGHTA and CDR2 FQGNSA.